A single TCR beta chain is shown here with its context. An end of the junction differs from the germline gene, which may be a read error. Germline CDR1 SGHRS, CDR2 YFSETQ. The CDR3 length is 15 residues. The data originate from a study of blood T cell repertoires in COVID-19. Study overall: Sample material is recorded as cDNA or gDNA derived from T cells, B-cell-depleted T cells, or PBMCs.

Using immunoSEQ multiplex PCR, the repertoire was profiled, and TCRdb retains in-frame clones only, with some absent. This table holds approximately 430,000 clones, just over 85% found once. This receptor was obtained from a woman aged 25 to 45 with active or convalescent COVID-19. The specimen was peripheral blood. J is TRBJ2-7 and V is TRBV5-1; the match to TRBD2 covers 9 bases. The CDR3 here is CASSATGTSSSEQYF. CDR3 DNA sequence: TGCGCCAGCAGCGCGACCGGGACTAGCTCCTCCGAGCAGTACTTC.